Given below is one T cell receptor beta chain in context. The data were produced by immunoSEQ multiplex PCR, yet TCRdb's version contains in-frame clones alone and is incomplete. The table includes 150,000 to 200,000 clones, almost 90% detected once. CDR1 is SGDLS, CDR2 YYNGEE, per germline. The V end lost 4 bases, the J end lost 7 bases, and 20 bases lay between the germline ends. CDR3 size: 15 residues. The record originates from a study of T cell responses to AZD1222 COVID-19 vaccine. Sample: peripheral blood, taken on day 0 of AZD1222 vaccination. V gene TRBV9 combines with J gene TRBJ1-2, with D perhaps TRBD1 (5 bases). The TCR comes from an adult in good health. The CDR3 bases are TGTGCCAGCAGCCCGGGGCCGGAAGTAGACGGTGGCTACACCTTC. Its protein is CASSPGPEVDGGYTF.